Sequencing of this TCR beta chain was carried out in a study of post-analysis software for immune sequencing data (dated by TCRdb to the mid-2010s). Describing the broader study: Relapsing-remitting, secondary progressive and progressive-relapsing multiple sclerosis were recorded as disease courses, and subtype annotation was lacking for some patients. The multiple sclerosis patient repertoires were compared with more than 9 previously published healthy control repertoires from donors aged about 6 to 28 years. A subset of samples was prepared in parallel using single-end sample barcoding, then pooled and co-amplified after Illumina adapter ligation. Results the study describes overall, beyond this receptor: Roughly 5 TRBV segments, including TRBV5-6, TRBV5-1 and TRBV20-1, were significantly more frequent in patients than controls. Significantly lower normalized Chao1 diversity was found in multiple sclerosis patients than in controls, suggesting substantial peripheral T-cell clonal expansion. Direct clustering with F measure showed strong co-clustering of samples prepared in the same batch, prompting a batch-effect correction. The control group was slightly older than the multiple sclerosis patient group.

Points on this clonotype: The antigen this receptor binds is unknown. No much larger clone exists at a distance of one base, and base qualities are not known.

TCR beta repertoires were profiled from peripheral blood of some 13 young patients with multiple sclerosis to demonstrate the VDJtools post-analysis software. The multiple sclerosis patients were children and adolescents between roughly 6 and 16 years of age. Receptor amplification or capture employed PCR. Sequencing used an Illumina HiSeq 2500. To reduce PCR and sequencing biases, unique molecular identifiers were incorporated into the TCR beta cDNA libraries. Approximately 500,000 cDNA molecules were obtained for every 1 to 10 million input T cells, so each molecule roughly corresponded to one T cell. The same protocol used for the earlier healthy control dataset was applied to prepare and sequence the patient libraries. Samples belonging to the same batch were prepared together, multiplexed and sequenced on a shared HiSeq lane. The authors processed their data as follows. MIGEC was used to process the raw barcoded reads, and molecular identifier groups with only a single read were discarded before consensus assembly and CDR3 extraction. VDJtools was used for post-analysis of the clonotype tables, and diversity was normalized by down-sampling every dataset to the size of the smallest sample. Repertoire overlap clustering matched CDR3 amino acid but not nucleotide sequences to correct batch-related cross-sample contamination. The raw public data were reprocessed by TCRdb itself: fastp quality trimming at Q25, MiXCR clonotype calling, in-frame beta chains only. Entries are consolidated by CDR3 protein sequence, retaining the most common genes and DNA. The V and J calls and clone size are TCRdb's, not the authors'. The sample profile shows approximately 570,000 distinct CDR3 sequences; about 40% of them were found once. Over 1.5% of the sample goes to the ten largest clones.

The CDR3 covers 13 residues, taking in both the cysteine and the phenylalanine. Solely the CDR3 DNA is kept, with 39 bases framed from the first base. The germline V gene encodes CDR1 SGHAT and CDR2 FQNNGV. V is clipped by 5 bases and J by 5 bases, and the sequence between their germline boundaries is 12 bases long. Recombination joined TRBV11-2 with TRBJ2-5; the D gene is possibly TRBD1, with 5 bases matching. The receptor's source is a girl between 5 and 17 years old with multiple sclerosis. Sequencing input: blood. This receptor carries the CDR3 CASSHQGWETQYF. The DNA is TGTGCCAGCAGCCATCAGGGTTGGGAGACCCAGTACTTC.